Sequencing of this T cell receptor (beta chain) was carried out in a study of T cells after yellow fever vaccination. General study points: Weaker overall, the secondary response nonetheless peaked faster (day 5 versus 15).

A 5'RACE template-switching step, the method used to make TCR cDNA, added a universal primer site and UMIs. TCRdb processed the 5' RACE reads anew with MiXCR; each CDR3 protein has one entry. The data show roughly 150,000 distinct CDR3 sequences, about 7.7% seen once. There are a few counts of this clonotype. Its cognate antigen is unknown. This may arise from a read error, as a much more abundant clone is one base away. The germline V gene encodes CDR1 SGHVS and CDR2 FQNEAQ. The CDR3 totals 15 residues. Trimming removed 1 base at V and 7 bases at J, with 14 bases between. The origin of this receptor is a man between 25 and 39 years old who received the YFV17D yellow fever vaccine. The source was CD4+ T cells sorted from PBMCs, collected 5 days after the yellow fever booster vaccination. The V call is TRBV7-8, the J call TRBJ2-1, with a weak D call TRBD1 (7 bases). The CDR3 DNA sequence: TGTGCCAGCAGCTTAGATAGGGGGCGGGATAATGAGCAGTTCTTC. This gives the protein CASSLDRGRDNEQFF.